The 15 T cell receptor beta chains in this list originate from one sample, sequenced in a study of T cells in women clearing cervical HPV infection. Some clones are missing from TCRdb's copy, which holds only in-frame ones; the method was immunoSEQ multiplex PCR. In all, the sample yields some 23,000 clones. Sequencing was done on a sample of blood buffy coat. These receptors were collected from a woman aged 18-70 years with a cervical HPV16 infection that either progressed to CIN3+ or cleared (not recorded which).

Note on this clone: The read ends 3 residues early relative to the CDR3; the germline J gene fills the gap. This chain connects TRBV4-1 to TRBJ2-7, with D maybe TRBD1 (6 bases). The V and J ends lost 4 bases and 2 bases respectively, with 12 bases between them. The CDR3 totals 14 residues. The germline V gene encodes CDR1 MGHRA and CDR2 YSYEKL. This CDR3 is CASSLVPGAYEQYF. CDR3 bases read: TGCGCCAGCAGCCTCGTACCAGGGGCCTACGAG.

About this clone itself: The read stops 3 residues short of the end of the CDR3; the missing end is completed from the germline J gene. The V gene is TRBV2, the J gene TRBJ2-7, with D perhaps TRBD2 (5 bases). Trimming left V 8 bases short and J 2 bases short, with 16 bases between. The CDR3 totals 14 residues. Looked up from germline, CDR1 is SNHLY and CDR2 is FYNNEI. The part of the CDR3 DNA that was read is TGTGCCAGCCAAGGCGGACTCCGAGCCTACGAG. Translation gives CASQGGLRAYE. The CDR3 in its entirety is CASQGGLRAYEQYF.

Regarding this clone: The read ends 3 residues shy of where the CDR3 ends; the end is completed using the germline J gene. The rearrangement uses TRBV6-4 and TRBJ2-3, with 8 bases aligning to TRBD2. The V gene end was trimmed by 7 bases and the J gene end by 5 bases; junction bases not matched to a gene: 11. This CDR3 has 15 amino acids. Germline CDR1 is MRHNA and CDR2 is SNTAGT. CDR3 DNA (partial): TGTGCCAGCATCCCGACGGGGGGGCTTGGAGATACG. This encodes CASIPTGGLGDT. The whole CDR3 sequence reads CASIPTGGLGDTQYF.

Remarks on this clone: The read terminates 3 residues before the CDR3 end, so the remaining end is supplied by the germline J gene. In the same sample, other DNA sequences code for this CDR3. The chain has TRBV11-3 and TRBJ1-1; D remains unclear. The germline V gene encodes CDR1 SGHNT and CDR2 YENEEA. This CDR3 has 13 residues. With 2 bases removed from V and 1 base from J, the gap between germline ends came to 5 bases. CDR3: CASSLTGNTEAFF. The CDR3 DNA, read in part, is TGTGCCAGCAGCTTAACCGGGAACACTGAA.

With respect to this clone: The CDR3 end falls 3 residues outside the read, so it is completed with the germline J gene. This sequence joins TRBV19 and TRBJ2-3; 12 bases line up with TRBD2. V trimming: 6 bases; J trimming: 6 bases; junction bases outside the gene matches: 10. Germline lookup yields CDR1 LNHDA and CDR2 SQIVND (reference sequence). The CDR3 runs 16 residues. CDR3 DNA (partial): TGTGCCAGTAGCCCGCGACTAGCGGGGGCCGGGGATACG. This sequence encodes CASSPRLAGAGDT. The CDR3, in full, reads CASSPRLAGAGDTQYF.

About this clone: Read data end 3 residues before the CDR3 end; the end is taken from the germline J gene. The chain carries TRBV5-1 and TRBJ2-1, with a tentative D call TRBD2 (6 bases). The CDR3 is made up of 15 amino acids. Trimming left V 3 bases short and J 6 bases short, with 16 bases between. Germline loops: CDR1 SGHRS, CDR2 YFSETQ. The CDR3 bases that were read are TGCGCCAGCAGCTCGGGACTCTGGGCTCGCAATGAG. Translation gives CASSSGLWARNE. The entire CDR3 sequence reads CASSSGLWARNEQFF.

Turning to this clone: The CDR3 is cut off 3 residues early in the read; its end comes from the germline J gene. The rearrangement links TRBV29-1 to TRBJ2-1, with D maybe TRBD2 (6 bases). CDR1 and CDR2 (germline): SQVTM, ANQGSEA. The length of the CDR3 is 15 residues. V shed 1 base and J shed 4 bases, with 14 bases lying between them. The part of the CDR3 DNA that was read is TGCAGCGTTGAAGTGAGAGCGGGCCGTTACAATGAG. Protein sequence: CSVEVRAGRYNE. The CDR3 as a whole reads CSVEVRAGRYNEQFF.

To note about this clone: The CDR3 extends 3 residues past the end of the read, so its final part is completed from the germline J gene. The chain joins TRBV2 to TRBJ2-1; 8 positions agree with TRBD2. Germline V gives CDR1 SNHLY, CDR2 FYNNEI. The CDR3 contains 15 residues. V shed 6 bases and J 2 bases; nucleotides not matched to a gene: 6. CDR3 region: CASRSGGDTYNEQFF. Incomplete CDR3 DNA: TGTGCCAGCAGATCCGGGGGGGATACCTACAATGAG. Based on the CDR3 plus reference TRBV2 and TRBJ2-1, the full variable domain is EPEVTQTPSHQVTQMGQEVILRCVPISNHLYFYWYRQILGQKVEFLVSFYNNEISEKSEIFDDQFSVERPDGSNFTLKIRSTKLEDSAMYFCASRSGGDTYNEQFFGPGTRLTVL.

Details on this clone: The CDR3 is cut off 3 residues early in the read; its end comes from the germline J gene. This chain links TRBV19 with TRBJ1-2, with D possibly matching TRBD1 (5 bases). CDR3 length: 12 residues. Germline V lookup: CDR1 LNHDA, CDR2 SQIVND (reference sequence). The sequenced part of the CDR3 DNA is TGTGCCAGTAGTACGGGACTCGGGGGC. Translating gives CASSTGLGG. In full, the CDR3 reads CASSTGLGGYTF.

For this clone: The sequenced fragment ends 3 residues before the CDR3 boundary, so the rest is inferred from the germline J gene. The genes are TRBV19 and TRBJ1-3; TRBD1 agrees at 8 bases. This CDR3 has 14 amino acids. Looked up from germline, CDR1 is LNHDA and CDR2 is SQIVND (reference sequence). The trim removed 6 bases at V and 3 bases at J, leaving 4 bases unmatched. The DNA read from the CDR3 is TGTGCCAGTAGGGGGACAGGAGGTGGAAACACC. It specifies CASRGTGGGNT. The whole CDR3 sequence reads CASRGTGGGNTIYF.

Worth noting for this clone: The DNA ends 3 residues before the CDR3 does, and the rest of the CDR3 is filled in from the germline J gene. The chain recombines TRBV18 with TRBJ2-5, with a possible D match to TRBD1 (5 bases). This CDR3 has 12 amino acids. The ends were cut back, 6 bases at V and 0 bases at J, with 5 bases in the middle. Germline V gene sequence: CDR1 KGHSH, CDR2 LQKENI. The sequenced part of the CDR3 DNA is TGTGCCAGCTCGACAGACCAAGAGACC. It specifies CASSTDQET. The CDR3 in its entirety is CASSTDQETQYF.

Comment on this clone: Read data end 3 residues before the CDR3 end; the end is taken from the germline J gene. The chain employs TRBV30 and TRBJ2-1; possible D gene TRBD2, 6 bases. The germline V gene has CDR1 GTSNPN and CDR2 SVGIG (reference sequence). V was clipped by 5 bases and J by 6 bases, with 20 bases between them. This CDR3 has 15 amino acids. The sequenced CDR3 bases are TGTGCCTGGGGGGGGACCACCCGGATCGTCAATGAG. Its translation is CAWGGTTRIVNE. In full, the CDR3 reads CAWGGTTRIVNEQFF.

In the case of this clone: Coverage ceases 3 residues before the CDR3 finishes, and the germline J gene fills in the end. The chain recombines TRBV24-1 with TRBJ2-5; a possible D gene is TRBD1 (6 bases). Germline CDR1 and CDR2: KGHDR and SFDVKD. The V gene lost 5 bases and the J gene lost 5 bases, with 20 bases spanning the gap. The CDR3 totals 16 residues. CDR3 protein: CATSAAGLRGEETQYF. CDR3 DNA, as far as it was read: TGTGCCACCAGTGCTGCGGGTCTCAGGGGCGAGGAGACC.

About this clone itself: The read is 3 residues too short to cover the CDR3 end, so that end is filled in from the germline J gene. V gene TRBV6-1 combines with J gene TRBJ1-2; TRBD1 matches 9 bases. Germline V CDR1 and CDR2: MNHNS, SASEGT. CDR3 length equals 14 residues. CDR3: CASSEPQGAGGYTF. CDR3 bases read: TGTGCCAGCAGTGAGCCACAGGGGGCGGGGGGC.

As to this clone: The read terminates 3 residues ahead of where the CDR3 ends, so the germline J gene completes it. V gene TRBV20-1 combines with J gene TRBJ2-6; 7 nucleotides agree with TRBD1. The CDR3 loop spans 14 amino acids. The trim removed 4 bases at V and 2 bases at J, leaving 2 bases unmatched. Looked up from germline, CDR1 is DFQATT and CDR2 is SNEGSKA (reference sequence). The part of the CDR3 DNA that was read is TGCAGTGCTATACAGGGGACTGGGGCCAACGTC. Amino acid sequence: CSAIQGTGANV. The full CDR3 protein is CSAIQGTGANVLTF.